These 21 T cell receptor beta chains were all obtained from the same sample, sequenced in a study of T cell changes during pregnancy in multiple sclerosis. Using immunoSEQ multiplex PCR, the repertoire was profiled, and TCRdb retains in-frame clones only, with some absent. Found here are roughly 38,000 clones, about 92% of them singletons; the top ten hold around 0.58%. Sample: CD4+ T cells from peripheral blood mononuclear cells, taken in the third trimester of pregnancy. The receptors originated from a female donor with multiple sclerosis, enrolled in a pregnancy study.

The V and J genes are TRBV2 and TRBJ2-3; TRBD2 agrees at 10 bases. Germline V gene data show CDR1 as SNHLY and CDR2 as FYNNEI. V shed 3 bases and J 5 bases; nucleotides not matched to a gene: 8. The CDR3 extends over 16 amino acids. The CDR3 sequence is CASSEERGGLGDTQYF. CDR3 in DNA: TGTGCCAGCAGTGAGGAGCGGGGGGGCCTTGGAGATACGCAGTATTTT. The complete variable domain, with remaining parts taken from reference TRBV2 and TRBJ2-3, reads EPEVTQTPSHQVTQMGQEVILRCVPISNHLYFYWYRQILGQKVEFLVSFYNNEISEKSEIFDDQFSVERPDGSNFTLKIRSTKLEDSAMYFCASSEERGGLGDTQYFGPGTRLTVL.

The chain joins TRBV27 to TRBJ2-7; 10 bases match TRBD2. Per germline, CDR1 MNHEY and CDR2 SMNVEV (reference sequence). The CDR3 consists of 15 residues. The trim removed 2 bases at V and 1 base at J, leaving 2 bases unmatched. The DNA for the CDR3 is TGTGCCAGCAGTTTACGAGCGGGAGGGTCCTACGAGCAGTACTTC. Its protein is CASSLRAGGSYEQYF.

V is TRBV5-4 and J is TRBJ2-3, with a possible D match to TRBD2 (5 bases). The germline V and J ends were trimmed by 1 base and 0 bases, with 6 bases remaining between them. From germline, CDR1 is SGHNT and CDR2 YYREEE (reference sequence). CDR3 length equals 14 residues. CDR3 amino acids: CASSLRGSTDTQYF. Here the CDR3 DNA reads TGTGCCAGCAGCTTGAGAGGGAGCACAGATACGCAGTATTTT.

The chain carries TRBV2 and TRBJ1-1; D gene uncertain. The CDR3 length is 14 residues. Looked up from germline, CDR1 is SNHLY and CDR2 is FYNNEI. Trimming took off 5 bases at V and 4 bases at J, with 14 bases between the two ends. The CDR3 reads CASSPRQLGTEAFF. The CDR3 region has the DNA TGTGCCAGCAGTCCCAGGCAGCTGGGCACTGAAGCTTTCTTT.

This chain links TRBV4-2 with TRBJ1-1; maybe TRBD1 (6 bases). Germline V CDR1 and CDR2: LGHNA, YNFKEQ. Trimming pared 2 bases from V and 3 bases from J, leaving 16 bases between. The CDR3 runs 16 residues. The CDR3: CASSQWVTGIDTEAFF. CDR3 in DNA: TGTGCCAGCAGCCAATGGGTTACAGGGATTGACACTGAAGCTTTCTTT.

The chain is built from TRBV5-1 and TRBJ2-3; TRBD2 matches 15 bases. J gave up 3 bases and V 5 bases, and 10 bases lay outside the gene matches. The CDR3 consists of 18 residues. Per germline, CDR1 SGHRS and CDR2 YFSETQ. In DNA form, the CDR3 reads TGCGCCAGCAGTCGGACTAGCGGGGGGGCTTTCACAACAGATACGCAGTATTTT. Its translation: CASSRTSGGAFTTDTQYF. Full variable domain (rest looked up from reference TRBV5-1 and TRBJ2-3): KAGVTQTPRYLIKTRGQQVTLSCSPISGHRSVSWYQQTPGQGLQFLFEYFSETQRNKGNFPGRFSGRQFSNSRSEMNVSTLELGDSALYLCASSRTSGGAFTTDTQYFGPGTRLTVL.

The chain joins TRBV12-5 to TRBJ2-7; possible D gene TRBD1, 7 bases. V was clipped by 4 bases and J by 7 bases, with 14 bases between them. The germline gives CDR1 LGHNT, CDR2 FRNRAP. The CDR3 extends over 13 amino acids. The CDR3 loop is CASGSEGAREQYF. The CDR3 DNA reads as TGTGCTAGTGGTTCGGAGGGGGCTAGGGAGCAGTACTTC.

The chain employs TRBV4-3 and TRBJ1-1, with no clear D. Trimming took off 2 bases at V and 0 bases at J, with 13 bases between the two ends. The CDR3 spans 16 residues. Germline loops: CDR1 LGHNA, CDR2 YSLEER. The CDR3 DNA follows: TGCGCCAGCAGCCAAACCCTAGGACTCATGAACACTGAAGCTTTCTTT. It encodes CASSQTLGLMNTEAFF.

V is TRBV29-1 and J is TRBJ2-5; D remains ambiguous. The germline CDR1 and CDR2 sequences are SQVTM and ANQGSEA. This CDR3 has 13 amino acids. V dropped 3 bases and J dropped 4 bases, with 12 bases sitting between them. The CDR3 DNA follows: TGCAGCGTTGATCATGGCCTAGGAGAGACCCAGTACTTC. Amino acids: CSVDHGLGETQYF. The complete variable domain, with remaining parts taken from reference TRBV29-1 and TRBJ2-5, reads SAVISQKPSRDICQRGTSLTIQCQVDSQVTMMFWYRQQPGQSLTLIATANQGSEATYESGFVIDKFPISRPNLTFSTLTVSNMSPEDSSIYLCSVDHGLGETQYFGPGTRLLVL.

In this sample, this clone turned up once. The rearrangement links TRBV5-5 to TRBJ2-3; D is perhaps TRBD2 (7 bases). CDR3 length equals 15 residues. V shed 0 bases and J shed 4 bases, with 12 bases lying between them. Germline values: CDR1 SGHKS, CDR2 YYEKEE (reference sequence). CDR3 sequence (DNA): TGTGCCAGCAGCTTGGAGGGGGGGCCATCAGATACGCAGTATTTT. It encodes CASSLEGGPSDTQYF.

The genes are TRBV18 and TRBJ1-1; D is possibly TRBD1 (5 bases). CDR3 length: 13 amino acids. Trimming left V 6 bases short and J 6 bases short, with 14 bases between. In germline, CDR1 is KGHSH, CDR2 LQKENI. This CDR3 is CASSPTQGAEAFF. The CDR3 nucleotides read TGTGCCAGCTCTCCGACTCAGGGCGCTGAAGCTTTCTTT.

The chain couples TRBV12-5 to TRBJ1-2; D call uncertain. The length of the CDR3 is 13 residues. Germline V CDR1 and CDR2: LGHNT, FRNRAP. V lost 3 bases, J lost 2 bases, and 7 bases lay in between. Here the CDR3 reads CASGLDKNYGYTF. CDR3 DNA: TGTGCTAGTGGTTTAGACAAGAACTATGGCTACACCTTC.

This CDR3 reads CASSPVGQHYGYTF. The DNA of the CDR3 is TGTGCCAGTAGTCCCGTGGGACAGCACTATGGCTACACCTTC. The rearrangement joins TRBV19 to TRBJ1-2, with TRBD1 identical over 7 bases. The trim removed 5 bases at V and 3 bases at J, leaving 6 bases unmatched. This CDR3 spans 14 amino acids. Germline V gene sequence: CDR1 LNHDA, CDR2 SQIVND (reference sequence). Filled out from reference TRBV19 and TRBJ1-2, the complete variable domain reads DGGITQSPKYLFRKEGQNVTLSCEQNLNHDAMYWYRQDPGQGLRLIYYSQIVNDFQKGDIAEGYSVSREKKESFPLTVTSAQKNPTAFYLCASSPVGQHYGYTFGSGTRLTVV.

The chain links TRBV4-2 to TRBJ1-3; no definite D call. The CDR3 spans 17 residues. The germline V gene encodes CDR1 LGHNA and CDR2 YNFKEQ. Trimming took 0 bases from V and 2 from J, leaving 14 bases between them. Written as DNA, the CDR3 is TGTGCCAGCAGCCAAGATAGACGCATTAGCCCTGGAAACACCATATATTTT. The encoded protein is CASSQDRRISPGNTIYF.

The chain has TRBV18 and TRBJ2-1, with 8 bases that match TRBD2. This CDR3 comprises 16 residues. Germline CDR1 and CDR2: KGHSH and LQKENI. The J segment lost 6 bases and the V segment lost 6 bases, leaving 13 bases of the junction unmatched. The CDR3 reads CASSLQTGGRFNEQFF. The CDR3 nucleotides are TGTGCCAGCTCCCTTCAGACTGGCGGGAGGTTCAATGAGCAGTTCTTC.

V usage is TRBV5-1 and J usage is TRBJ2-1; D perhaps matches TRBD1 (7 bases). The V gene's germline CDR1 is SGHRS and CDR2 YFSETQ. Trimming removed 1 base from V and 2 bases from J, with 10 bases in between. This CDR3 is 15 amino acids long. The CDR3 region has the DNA TGCGCCAGCAGCTTGACAGGGGAGGCCTACAATGAGCAGTTCTTC. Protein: CASSLTGEAYNEQFF.

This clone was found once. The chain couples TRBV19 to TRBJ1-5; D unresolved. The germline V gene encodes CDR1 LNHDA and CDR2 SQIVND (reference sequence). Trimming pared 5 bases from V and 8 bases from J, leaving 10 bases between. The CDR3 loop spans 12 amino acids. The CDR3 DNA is TGTGCCAGTAGTTCACAGATGGAGCCCCAGCATTTT. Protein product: CASSSQMEPQHF.

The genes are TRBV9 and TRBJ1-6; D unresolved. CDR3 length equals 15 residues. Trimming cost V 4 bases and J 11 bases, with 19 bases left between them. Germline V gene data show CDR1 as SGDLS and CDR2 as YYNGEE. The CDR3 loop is CASSPTEFRNAPLHF. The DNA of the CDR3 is TGTGCCAGCAGCCCGACGGAGTTTCGGAATGCACCCCTCCACTTT.

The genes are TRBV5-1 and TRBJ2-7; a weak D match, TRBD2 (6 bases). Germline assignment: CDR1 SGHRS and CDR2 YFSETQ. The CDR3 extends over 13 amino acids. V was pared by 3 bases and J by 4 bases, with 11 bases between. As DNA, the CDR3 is TGCGCCAGCAGCTCCGGGACTTTTTACGAGCAGTACTTC. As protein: CASSSGTFYEQYF. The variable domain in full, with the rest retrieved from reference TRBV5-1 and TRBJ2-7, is KAGVTQTPRYLIKTRGQQVTLSCSPISGHRSVSWYQQTPGQGLQFLFEYFSETQRNKGNFPGRFSGRQFSNSRSEMNVSTLELGDSALYLCASSSGTFYEQYFGPGTRLTVT.

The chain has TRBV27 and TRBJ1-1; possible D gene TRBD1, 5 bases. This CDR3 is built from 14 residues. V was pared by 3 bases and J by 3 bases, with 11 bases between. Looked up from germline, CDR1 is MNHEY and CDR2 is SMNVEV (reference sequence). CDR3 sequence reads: CASSLEGAYTEAFF. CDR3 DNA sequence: TGTGCCAGCAGTTTGGAAGGGGCGTACACTGAAGCTTTCTTT.

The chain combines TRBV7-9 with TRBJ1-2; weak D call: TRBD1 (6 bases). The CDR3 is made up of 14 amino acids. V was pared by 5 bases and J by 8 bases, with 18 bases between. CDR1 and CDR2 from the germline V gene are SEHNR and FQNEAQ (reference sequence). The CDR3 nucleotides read TGTGCCAGCAGCAGACAGGTGACCTTAAGCGGCTACACCTTC. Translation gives CASSRQVTLSGYTF. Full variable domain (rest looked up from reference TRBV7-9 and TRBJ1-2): DTGVSQNPRHKITKRGQNVTFRCDPISEHNRLYWYRQTLGQGPEFLTYFQNEAQLEKSRLLSDRFSAERPKGSFSTLEIQRTEQGDSAMYLCASSRQVTLSGYTFGSGTRLTVV.